Following are 4 T cell receptor beta chains from one sample sequenced in a study of beta chain features in type 1 diabetes. These receptors' antigens are unknown. Reverse transcription of all isolated RNA meant that expressed TCRB transcripts were sequenced. Profiling relied on immunoSEQ multiplex PCR, and the TCRdb table lists in-frame clones only, not all of them. The sample lists 600,000 to 750,000 clones, 9.5% to 15% occurring once. Study-level findings and limits: Shorter TCRB CDR3s, moderately but significantly so, marked every one of the four CD4+ subsets in Type 1 diabetes patients.

The sequencing sample was made of naive CD4+ T cells from blood. These receptors all stem from a man aged 25 to 45 with type 1 diabetes.

This clone occurred a few times. The rearrangement joins TRBV19 to TRBJ2-1, with 10 bases aligning to TRBD2. After removal of 6 bases from V and 4 bases from J, the junction contained 3 bases not matched to a gene. The CDR3 contains 14 residues. CDR1 is LNHDA, CDR2 SQIVND, per germline (reference sequence). The CDR3 loop reads CASRGLATYNEQFF. The DNA of the CDR3 is TGTGCCAGTAGGGGACTAGCGACATACAATGAGCAGTTCTTC.

This clone was seen a handful of times. V usage is TRBV7-2 and J usage is TRBJ2-7; perhaps TRBD2 as D (6 bases). Germline lookup yields CDR1 SGHTA and CDR2 FQGNSA. V was trimmed by 0 bases and J by 1 base, leaving 10 bases between them. CDR3 length: 15 amino acids. The CDR3 region is CASSLAPGESYEQYF. DNA for the CDR3: TGTGCCAGCAGCTTAGCGCCGGGGGAGTCCTACGAGCAGTACTTC.

This chain joins TRBV27 and TRBJ1-6; D remains ambiguous. CDR3 size: 12 residues. V gave up 7 bases and J gave up 4 bases, with 5 bases separating them. CDR1 MNHEY and CDR2 SMNVEV come from the germline V gene (reference sequence). DNA of the CDR3: TGTGCCAGCAAGGTGTATAATTCACCCCTCCACTTT. Its protein product is CASKVYNSPLHF.

The chain carries TRBV28 and TRBJ1-5; no reliable D call. The CDR3 sequence is 14 residues long. Trimming removed 4 bases at V and 2 bases at J, with 9 bases between. CDR1 is MDHEN and CDR2 is SYDVKM in the germline V gene. This CDR3 reads CASSSSWGNQPQHF. CDR3 coding DNA: TGTGCCAGCAGTTCGAGTTGGGGCAATCAGCCCCAGCATTTT.